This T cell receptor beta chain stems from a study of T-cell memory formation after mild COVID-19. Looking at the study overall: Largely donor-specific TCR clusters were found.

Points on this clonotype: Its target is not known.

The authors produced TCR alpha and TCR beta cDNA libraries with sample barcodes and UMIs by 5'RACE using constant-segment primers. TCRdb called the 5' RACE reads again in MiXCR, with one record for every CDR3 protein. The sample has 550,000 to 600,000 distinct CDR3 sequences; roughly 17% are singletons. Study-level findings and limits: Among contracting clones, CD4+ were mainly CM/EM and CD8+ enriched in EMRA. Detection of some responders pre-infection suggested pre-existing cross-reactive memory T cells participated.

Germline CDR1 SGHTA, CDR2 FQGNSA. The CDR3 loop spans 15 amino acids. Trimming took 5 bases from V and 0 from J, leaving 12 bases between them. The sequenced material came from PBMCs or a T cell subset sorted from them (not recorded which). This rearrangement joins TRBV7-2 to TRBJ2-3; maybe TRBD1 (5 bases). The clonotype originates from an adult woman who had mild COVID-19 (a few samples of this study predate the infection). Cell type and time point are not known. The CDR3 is CASSRVGDSTDTQYF. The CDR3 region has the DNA TGTGCCAGCAGCCGCGTAGGGGATAGCACAGATACGCAGTATTTT.